The present entry profiles one T cell receptor beta chain with its context. Antigen: not known. Second-dose timings of about 4 or about 12 weeks were pooled. This specimen belongs to a study of T cell responses to AZD1222 COVID-19 vaccine. Profiling relied on immunoSEQ multiplex PCR, and the TCRdb table lists in-frame clones only, not all of them. Here the sample spans about 150,000 clones, 85% to 95% being singletons. Study outcomes and limitations: Spike-specific TCR depth and breadth grew after two AZD1222 doses. White British donors predominated, females outnumbered males, and clonal diversity was possibly underestimated. Baseline seropositivity characterized only 5 or 6 AZD1222 recipients.

V gave up 1 base and J gave up 0 bases; unmatched junction bases: 22. The CDR3 sequence is 22 residues long. CDR1 and CDR2 from the germline V gene are GTSNPN and SVGIG (reference sequence). J is TRBJ2-7 and V is TRBV30; 12 positions agree with TRBD2. This specimen was peripheral blood, taken 28 days after the second AZD1222 dose. This clonotype originated in an adult who received the AZD1222 COVID-19 vaccine. The CDR3 bases are TGTGCCTGGAGTGACCCCGGGACTAGCGGGCGCCCCGGGCGGGGGGGCTCCTACGAGCAGTACTTC. The encoded protein is CAWSDPGTSGRPGRGGSYEQYF.